This TCR beta chain was sequenced for a study of control samples from healthy donors and cancer patients (dated by TCRdb to the early 2020s). Comments on this clone: Its recognized antigen is unknown. Within one base of it there is no much larger clone, and no base qualities were kept.

Library creation used the immunoSEQ multiplex PCR assay. This immuneACCESS table, as held by TCRdb, lists in-frame sequences with V and J called but not all clones. Of the missing ones, under half trace to an unresolved V gene in checked studies; the others have no known cause. This sample has roughly 88,000 clones in its table, and 91% of those were observed once. The ten largest make up over 0.75% of the sample. Deletion took 2 bases off V and 0 bases off J, with a span of 5 bases between the germline ends. The germline V gene provides CDR1 KGHSH and CDR2 LQKENI. From cysteine to phenylalanine, the CDR3 is 14 amino acids long. The DNA shown is the 42-base CDR3, in frame from base 1.

The sequenced sample was blood. This clonotype was obtained from a woman in her twenties or thirties in good health. The sequence joins TRBV18 to TRBJ1-3; no confident D gene assignment can be made. Here the CDR3 is given as CASSPGSSGNTIYF. The DNA reads TGTGCCAGCTCACCAGGGAGCTCTGGAAACACCATATATTTT.